The next 13 T cell receptor beta chains were all read from a single sample in a study of neurological immune-mediated disorders. Time point specified: technical triplicate 1. In TCRdb, the 5' RACE reads were re-called with MiXCR into one record per CDR3 protein. Of 30,000 to 40,000 distinct CDR3 sequences in the sample, roughly 10% were seen once. Specimen: PBMCs. The receptor source for this set is a man in his sixties with HTLV-1-associated myelopathy (HAM/TSP).

In this sample, this clonotype turned up many times. The rearrangement joins TRBV20-1 to TRBJ1-2; tentatively, D is TRBD1 (6 bases). Trimming removed 6 bases from V and 4 bases from J, with 15 bases in between. CDR1 is DFQATT and CDR2 is SNEGSKA in the germline V gene (reference sequence). The CDR3 spans 13 residues. The CDR3, as DNA: TGCAGTGCGAGGACGGACAGCGTCTATGGCTACACCTTC. It translates to CSARTDSVYGYTF.

There are many counts of this clonotype. The rearrangement links TRBV18 to TRBJ2-5, with TRBD2 as a possible D gene (6 bases). Germline values: CDR1 KGHSH, CDR2 LQKENI. V was pared by 4 bases and J by 2 bases, with 8 bases between. CDR3 size: 13 residues. CDR3 region: CASSLAVQETQYF. As DNA, the CDR3 is TGTGCCAGCTCACTAGCGGTACAAGAGACCCAGTACTTC.

The sample holds many counts of this clonotype. V and J are TRBV6-2 or TRBV6-3 and TRBJ2-1; no reliable D call. The V end was cut by 1 base, the J end by 6 bases, with 7 bases between. The CDR3 has 13 residues. Germline CDR1 and CDR2: MNHEY and SVGEGT. The CDR3 nucleotides are TGTGCCAGCAGTTACTGGCCTGCCAATGAGCAGTTCTTC. Translating gives CASSYWPANEQFF.

Ten or more counts support this clonotype. V is TRBV20-1 and J is TRBJ1-6; D is undetermined. CDR1 DFQATT and CDR2 SNEGSKA come from the germline V gene (reference sequence). This CDR3 comprises 13 residues. V was cut by 8 bases and J by 0 bases, with 8 bases left in between. CDR3 sequence: CSQLDSYNSPLHF. CDR3 DNA sequence: TGCAGTCAATTAGACTCCTATAATTCACCCCTCCACTTT.

In its sample, this clonotype was seen many times. The V gene is TRBV29-1, the J gene TRBJ1-2, with a weak D call TRBD1 (6 bases). Germline loops: CDR1 SQVTM, CDR2 ANQGSEA. This CDR3 spans 13 amino acids. Trimming stripped 6 bases from V and 0 bases from J, with 11 bases between. This CDR3 is CSVARDTNYGYTF. As DNA, the CDR3 is TGCAGCGTGGCCCGGGACACTAACTATGGCTACACCTTC.

In its sample, this clonotype was seen many times. V and J are TRBV7-9 and TRBJ2-7; unclear D gene. V gave up 0 bases and J gave up 0 bases, with 3 bases separating them. The CDR3 sequence is 13 residues long. The germline V gene has CDR1 SEHNR and CDR2 FQNEAQ (reference sequence). CDR3 sequence: CASSLASSYEQYF. Here the CDR3 DNA reads TGTGCCAGCAGCTTAGCATCCTCCTACGAGCAGTACTTC.

As concerns this clonotype: The junction differs from germline at one of its ends, possibly a read error. The chain is built from TRBV13 and TRBJ1-6; the match to TRBD1 covers 7 bases. This CDR3 has 15 amino acids. Germline CDR1 reads PRHDT; CDR2 reads FYEKMQ (reference sequence). As DNA, the CDR3 is TGTGCCAGCAGCTTAGAGGGGGCAGGCGCCCCCCGACTCATCTTT. It is translated as CASSLEGAGAPRLIF.

This clonotype was seen at least ten times. The rearrangement links TRBV10-3 to TRBJ2-5; 10 bases are shared with TRBD1. This CDR3 contains 13 residues. The germline V gene has CDR1 ENHRY and CDR2 SYGVKD. J was trimmed by 2 bases and V by 8 bases; bases with no gene match: 2. CDR3 sequence (DNA): TGTGCCATCGGGACAGGGGTTCAAGAGACCCAGTACTTC. It translates to CAIGTGVQETQYF.

This clonotype showed up many times. The chain links TRBV3-1 to TRBJ2-7; D possibly uses TRBD1 or TRBD2 (5 bases each). The germline CDR1 and CDR2 sequences are LGHDT and YNNKEL (reference sequence). V lost 4 bases and J lost 0, with 10 bases in between. The CDR3 contains 14 residues. The CDR3 DNA reads TGTGCCAGCAGCCGTCCAGGGAGCTCCTACGAGCAGTACTTC. As protein: CASSRPGSSYEQYF.

This clonotype was observed at least ten times. This chain uses TRBV29-1 with TRBJ2-7, with D tentatively TRBD1 or TRBD2 (6 bases each). V was cut by 1 base and J by 5 bases, with 12 bases left in between. The CDR3 is 13 residues long. Germline-derived CDR1 and CDR2 are SQVTM and ANQGSEA. CDR3 protein: CSVEGGALNEQYF. The CDR3 coding sequence is TGCAGCGTTGAAGGGGGGGCGCTTAACGAGCAGTACTTC.

Points on this clonotype: This clone may be a read error of a much larger clone one base away. The chain has TRBV6-1 and TRBJ2-1; 9 positions agree with TRBD2. Germline V gene data show CDR1 as MNHNS and CDR2 as SASEGT. The CDR3 has 15 amino acids. In nucleotides, the CDR3 is TGTGTCAGTAAAGGGGTCGATAGCGGGAGAAATGAGCAGTTCTTC. Protein product: CVSKGVDSGRNEQFF.

This clonotype was recorded many times. V is TRBV13 and J is TRBJ2-7; D remains unclear. Germline-derived CDR1 and CDR2 are PRHDT and FYEKMQ (reference sequence). This CDR3 region has 13 residues. The germline V and J ends were trimmed by 5 bases and 4 bases, with 12 bases remaining between them. The CDR3 sequence is CASSPGPQYEQYF. The CDR3 coding sequence is TGTGCCAGCAGCCCAGGACCCCAGTACGAGCAGTACTTC.

In this sample, this clonotype turned up many times. This chain connects TRBV6-5 to TRBJ2-5; 9 positions agree with TRBD2. The trim removed 6 bases at V and 5 bases at J, leaving 10 bases unmatched. Per the germline V gene, CDR1 is MNHEY and CDR2 is SVGAGI. This CDR3 comprises 15 residues. The CDR3 DNA reads as TGTGCCAGCAGGGTAGGGACTAGCTTGATTGAGACCCAGTACTTC. The encoded protein is CASRVGTSLIETQYF.